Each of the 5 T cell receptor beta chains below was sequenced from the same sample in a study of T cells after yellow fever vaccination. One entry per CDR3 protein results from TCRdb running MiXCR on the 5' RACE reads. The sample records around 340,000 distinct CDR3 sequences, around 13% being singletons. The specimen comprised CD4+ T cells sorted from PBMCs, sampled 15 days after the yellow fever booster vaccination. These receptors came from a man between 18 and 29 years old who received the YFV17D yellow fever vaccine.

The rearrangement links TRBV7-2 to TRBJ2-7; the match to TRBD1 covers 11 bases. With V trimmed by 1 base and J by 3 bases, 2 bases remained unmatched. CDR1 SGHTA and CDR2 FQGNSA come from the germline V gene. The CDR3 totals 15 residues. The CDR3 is CASSLGTGGFYEQYV. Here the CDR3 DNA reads TGTGCCAGCAGCTTAGGGACAGGGGGCTTCTACGAGCAGTACGTC.

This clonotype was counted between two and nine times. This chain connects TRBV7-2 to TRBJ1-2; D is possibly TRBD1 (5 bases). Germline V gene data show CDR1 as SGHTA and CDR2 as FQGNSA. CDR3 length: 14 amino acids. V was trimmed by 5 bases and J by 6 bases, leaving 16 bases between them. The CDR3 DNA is TGTGCCAGCAGCCTCAAATCCGGGGGTCATGGCTACACCTTC. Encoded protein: CASSLKSGGHGYTF.

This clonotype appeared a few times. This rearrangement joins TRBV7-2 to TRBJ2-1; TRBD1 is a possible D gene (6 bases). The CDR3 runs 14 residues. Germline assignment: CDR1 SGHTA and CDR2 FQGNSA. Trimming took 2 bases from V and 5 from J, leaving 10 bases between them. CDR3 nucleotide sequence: TGTGCCAGCAGCTTACAGGGGAGAAACAATGAGCAGTTCTTC. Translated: CASSLQGRNNEQFF. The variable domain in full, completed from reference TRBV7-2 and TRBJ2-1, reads GAGVSQSPSNKVTEKGKDVELRCDPISGHTALYWYRQSLGQGLEFLIYFQGNSAPDKSGLPSDRFSAERTGGSVSTLTIQRTQQEDSAVYLCASSLQGRNNEQFFGPGTRLTVL.

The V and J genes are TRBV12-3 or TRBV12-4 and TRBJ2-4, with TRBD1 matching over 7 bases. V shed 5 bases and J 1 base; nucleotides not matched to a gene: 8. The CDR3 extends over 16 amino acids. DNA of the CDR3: TGTGCCAGCAGTCCTCCGGGACAGCTGGCCAAAAACATTCAGTACTTC. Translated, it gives CASSPPGQLAKNIQYF.

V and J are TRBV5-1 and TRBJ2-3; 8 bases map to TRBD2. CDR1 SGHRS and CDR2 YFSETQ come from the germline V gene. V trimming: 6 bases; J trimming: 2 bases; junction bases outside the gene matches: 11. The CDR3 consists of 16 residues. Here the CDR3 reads CASNGLGGADTDTQYF. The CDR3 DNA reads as TGCGCCAGCAATGGCCTCGGGGGGGCCGACACAGATACGCAGTATTTT.